This T cell receptor beta chain was retrieved from a study of T-cell reconstitution after alpha-beta-depleted transplantation in children. This clonotype was detected many times. Unique molecular identifiers featured in how the TCRbeta library was prepared. In TCRdb, the PCR reads were re-called with MiXCR into one record per CDR3 protein. This sample yields some 640,000 distinct CDR3 sequences, of which around a sixth are seen a single time; 1.1% belongs to the top ten. The CDR3 sequence is 15 residues long. V was clipped by 3 bases and J by 5 bases, with 17 bases between them. CDR1 and CDR2 from the germline V gene are DFQATT and SNEGSKA (reference sequence).

V is TRBV20-1 and J is TRBJ2-1, with D uncertain. The specimen was PBMCs from the stem cell graft donor, collected from the stem cell graft. The sequence came from a human donor who donated a stem cell graft to a child with acute myeloid leukemia. DNA for the CDR3: TGCAGTGCTAGCTGGCCCTCTTCCGGACACAATGAGCAGTTCTTC. This sequence encodes CSASWPSSGHNEQFF.